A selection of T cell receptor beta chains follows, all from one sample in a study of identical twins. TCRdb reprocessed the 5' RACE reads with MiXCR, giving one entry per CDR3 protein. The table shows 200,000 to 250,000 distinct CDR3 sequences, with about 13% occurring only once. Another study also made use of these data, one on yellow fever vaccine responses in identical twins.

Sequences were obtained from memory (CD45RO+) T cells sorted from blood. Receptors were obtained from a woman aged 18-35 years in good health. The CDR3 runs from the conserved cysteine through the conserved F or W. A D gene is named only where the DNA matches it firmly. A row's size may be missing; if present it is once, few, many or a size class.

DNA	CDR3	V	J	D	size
TGTGCCAGCAGCTTAGCCCCCCGACAGGGGGCCATGAACACTGAAGCTTTCTTT	CASSLAPRQGAMNTEAFF	TRBV7-8	TRBJ1-1	TRBD1	few
TGTGCCAGCAGCTTATGGCGTGGGGCTGAAGCTTTCTTT	CASSLWRGAEAFF	TRBV7-8	TRBJ1-1	.	.
TGTGCCAGCAGTTATGGGGAAAGAATCTACGAGCAGTACTTC	CASSYGERIYEQYF	TRBV6-2/TRBV6-3	TRBJ2-7	.	.
TGTGCCATCAGTTTGAGAGTTTCCCTCCTGACCCAGACGGATACGCAGTATTTT	CAISLRVSLLTQTDTQYF	TRBV12-3/TRBV12-4	TRBJ2-3	.	few
TGTGCCAGCAGTCCACTCGTCTCAGATACGCAGTATTTT	CASSPLVSDTQYF	TRBV27	TRBJ2-3	.	few
TGTGCCAGCACGCCTCCCCGGGGAGATACGCAGTATTTT	CASTPPRGDTQYF	TRBV6-2/TRBV6-3	TRBJ2-3	.	.
TGTGCCAGCAGGATAGTAGCGGGAGGGCCCCATGAGCAGTTCTTC	CASRIVAGGPHEQFF	TRBV6-1	TRBJ2-1	TRBD2	.
TGTGCCAGCAGCGTAGGGGGACAGGGGGTAAACACCGGGGAGCTGTTTTTT	CASSVGGQGVNTGELFF	TRBV9	TRBJ2-2	TRBD1	few
TGTGCCACCAGCAGAGGCACGGCCCAGAATTCACCCCTCCACTTT	CATSRGTAQNSPLHF	TRBV15	TRBJ1-6	.	few
TGTGCCAGCAGTTTGACACCACTAGCGGGAGATAGAGAGACCCAGTACTTC	CASSLTPLAGDRETQYF	TRBV6-2/TRBV6-3	TRBJ2-5	TRBD2	few
TGTGCCAGCGGACCGGGACTAGCGGGAGGAAAGTACAATGAGCAGTTCTTC	CASGPGLAGGKYNEQFF	TRBV5-6	TRBJ2-1	TRBD2	few
TGTGCCAGCAGCTCCGACACCTATGGCTACACCTTC	CASSSDTYGYTF	TRBV7-9	TRBJ1-2	.	many
TGTGCCAGCAGCCCGGACAGAAACTACAATTCACCCCTCCACTTT	CASSPDRNYNSPLHF	TRBV7-2	TRBJ1-6	.	few
TGCAGTGCTAGACGGACTAGCTCCACCTACGAGCAGTACTTC	CSARRTSSTYEQYF	TRBV20-1	TRBJ2-7	TRBD2	few
TGTGCCAGCGGGGCGGGTCAGCCCCAGCATTTT	CASGAGQPQHF	TRBV2	TRBJ1-5	.	few
TGCGCCAGCAGCCAAGATGGAACTAGCGGGAGGGCTGATGAGCAGTTCTTC	CASSQDGTSGRADEQFF	TRBV4-3	TRBJ2-1	TRBD2	.
TGTGCCAGCAATCAGGACTATGGCTACACCTTC	CASNQDYGYTF	TRBV2	TRBJ1-2	.	.
TGCGCCAGCAGCTTGGTCCGGGCGGGCGCAGATACGCAGTATTTT	CASSLVRAGADTQYF	TRBV5-1	TRBJ2-3	.	.